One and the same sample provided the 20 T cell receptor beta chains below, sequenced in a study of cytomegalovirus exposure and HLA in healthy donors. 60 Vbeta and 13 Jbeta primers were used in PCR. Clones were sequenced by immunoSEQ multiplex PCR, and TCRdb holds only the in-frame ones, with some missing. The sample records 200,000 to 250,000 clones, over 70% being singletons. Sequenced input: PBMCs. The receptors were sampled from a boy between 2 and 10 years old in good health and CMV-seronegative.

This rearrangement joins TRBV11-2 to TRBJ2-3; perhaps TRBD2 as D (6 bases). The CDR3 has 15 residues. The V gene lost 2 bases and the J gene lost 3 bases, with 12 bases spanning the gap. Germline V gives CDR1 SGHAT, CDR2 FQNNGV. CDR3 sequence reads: CASSLRRGLTDTQYF. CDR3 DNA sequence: TGTGCCAGCAGCTTACGGAGGGGCTTGACAGATACGCAGTATTTT.

CDR3 DNA sequence: TGTGCCAGCAGAGAGGACAGGTATAGCAATCAGCCCCAGCATTTT. Translating gives CASREDRYSNQPQHF. The gene calls are TRBV6-5 and TRBJ1-5; 7 nucleotides align to TRBD1. J lost 0 bases, V lost 6 bases, and 5 bases had no gene match. This CDR3 has 15 amino acids. From germline, CDR1 is MNHEY and CDR2 SVGAGI.

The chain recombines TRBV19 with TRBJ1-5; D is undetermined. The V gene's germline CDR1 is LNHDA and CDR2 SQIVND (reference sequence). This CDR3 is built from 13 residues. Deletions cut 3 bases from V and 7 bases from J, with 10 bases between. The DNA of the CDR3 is TGTGCCAGTAGTATTCGACCAGGACAGCCCCAGCATTTT. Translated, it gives CASSIRPGQPQHF.

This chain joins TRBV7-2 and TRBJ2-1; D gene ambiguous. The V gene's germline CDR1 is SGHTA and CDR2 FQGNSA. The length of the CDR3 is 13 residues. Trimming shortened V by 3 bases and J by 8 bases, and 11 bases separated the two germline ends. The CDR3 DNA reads TGTGCCAGCAGCTTCATTAGTAGTGATGAGCAGTTCTTC. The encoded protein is CASSFISSDEQFF.

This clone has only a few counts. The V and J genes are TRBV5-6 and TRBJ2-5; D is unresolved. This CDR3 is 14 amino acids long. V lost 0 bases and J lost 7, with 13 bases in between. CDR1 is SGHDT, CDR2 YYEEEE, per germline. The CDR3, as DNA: TGTGCCAGCAGCTTGGCGAGAGTCGATTGGACCCAGTACTTC. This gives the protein CASSLARVDWTQYF.

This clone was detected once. The CDR3 spells CASILAAGASEQYF. The DNA for the CDR3 is TGTGCCAGCATCCTCGCCGCGGGGGCAAGCGAGCAGTACTTC. The chain recombines TRBV6-1 with TRBJ2-7; TRBD2 might be the D (7 bases). Germline CDR1 reads MNHNS; CDR2 reads SASEGT. V lost 7 bases, J lost 6 bases, and 19 bases lay in between. The CDR3 extends over 14 amino acids.

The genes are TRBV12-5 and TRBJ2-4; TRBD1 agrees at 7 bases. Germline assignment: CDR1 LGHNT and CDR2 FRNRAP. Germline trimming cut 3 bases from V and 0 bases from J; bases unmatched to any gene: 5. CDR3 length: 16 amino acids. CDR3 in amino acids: CASGFTGVLAKNIQYF. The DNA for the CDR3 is TGTGCTAGTGGTTTTACAGGGGTACTAGCCAAAAACATTCAGTACTTC.

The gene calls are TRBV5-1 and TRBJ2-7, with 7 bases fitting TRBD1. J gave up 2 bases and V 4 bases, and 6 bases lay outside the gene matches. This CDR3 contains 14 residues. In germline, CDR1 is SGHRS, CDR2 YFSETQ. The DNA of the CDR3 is TGCGCCAGCAGCGAGGGGACAGCGACCTACGAGCAGTACTTC. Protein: CASSEGTATYEQYF.

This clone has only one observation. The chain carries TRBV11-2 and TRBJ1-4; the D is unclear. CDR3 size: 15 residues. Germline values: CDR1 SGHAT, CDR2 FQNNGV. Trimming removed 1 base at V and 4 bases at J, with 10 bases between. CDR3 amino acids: CASSLGQAFNEKLFF. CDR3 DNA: TGTGCCAGCAGCTTAGGCCAGGCGTTTAATGAAAAACTGTTTTTT.

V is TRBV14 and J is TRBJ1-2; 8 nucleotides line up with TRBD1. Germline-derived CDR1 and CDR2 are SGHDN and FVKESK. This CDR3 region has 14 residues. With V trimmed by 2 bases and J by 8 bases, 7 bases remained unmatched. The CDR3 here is CASSQQMTGVGYTF. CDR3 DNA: TGTGCCAGCAGCCAACAGATGACAGGGGTAGGCTACACCTTC.

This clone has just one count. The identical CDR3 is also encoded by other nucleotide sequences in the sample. DNA for the CDR3: TGTGCCAGCAGCCTGGCGGGGGGGAACTATGGCTACACCTTC. It encodes CASSLAGGNYGYTF. V usage is TRBV7-9 and J usage is TRBJ1-2, with a tentative D call TRBD1 (5 bases). The CDR3 is 14 amino acids. V lost 5 bases and J 2 bases, leaving 12 bases between the germline ends. Germline V gene lookup returns CDR1 SEHNR and CDR2 FQNEAQ (reference sequence).

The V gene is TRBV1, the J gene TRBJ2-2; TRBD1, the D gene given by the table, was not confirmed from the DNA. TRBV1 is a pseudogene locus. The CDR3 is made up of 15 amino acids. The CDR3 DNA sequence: TGCACCAGCAGCCACGGGGCAGGGGGCAGCGGGGAGCTGTTTTTT. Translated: CTSSHGAGGSGELFF.

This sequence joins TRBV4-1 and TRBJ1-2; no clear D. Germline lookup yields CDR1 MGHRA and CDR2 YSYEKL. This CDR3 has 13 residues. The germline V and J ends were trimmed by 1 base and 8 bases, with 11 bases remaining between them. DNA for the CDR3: TGCGCCAGCAGCCAAGCCGCGGGGAACGGCTACACCTTC. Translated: CASSQAAGNGYTF.

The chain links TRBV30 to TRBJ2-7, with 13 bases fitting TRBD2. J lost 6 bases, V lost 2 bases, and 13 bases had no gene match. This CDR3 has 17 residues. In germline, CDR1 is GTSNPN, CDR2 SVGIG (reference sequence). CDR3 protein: CAWSYHRTSGSNSEQYF. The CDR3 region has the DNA TGTGCCTGGAGTTACCACAGGACTAGCGGGAGTAATTCCGAGCAGTACTTC.

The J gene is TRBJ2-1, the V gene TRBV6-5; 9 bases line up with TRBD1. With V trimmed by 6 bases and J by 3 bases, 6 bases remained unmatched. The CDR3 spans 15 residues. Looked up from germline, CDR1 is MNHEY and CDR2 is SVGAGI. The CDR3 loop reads CASSSETGGYNEQFF. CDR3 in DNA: TGTGCCAGCAGCTCCGAGACAGGGGGCTACAATGAGCAGTTCTTC.

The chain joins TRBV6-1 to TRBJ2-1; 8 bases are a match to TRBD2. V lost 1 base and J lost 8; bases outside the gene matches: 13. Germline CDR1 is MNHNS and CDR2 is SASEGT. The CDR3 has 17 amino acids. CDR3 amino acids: CASSEVGGVAGYDEQFF. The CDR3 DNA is TGTGCCAGCAGTGAAGTGGGGGGGGTAGCGGGGTACGATGAGCAGTTCTTC.

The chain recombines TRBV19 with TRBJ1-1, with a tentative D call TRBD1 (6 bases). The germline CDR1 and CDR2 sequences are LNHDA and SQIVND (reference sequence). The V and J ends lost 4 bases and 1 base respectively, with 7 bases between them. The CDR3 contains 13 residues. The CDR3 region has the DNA TGTGCCAGTAGTAAACAGGGGAACACTGAAGCTTTCTTT. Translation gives CASSKQGNTEAFF.

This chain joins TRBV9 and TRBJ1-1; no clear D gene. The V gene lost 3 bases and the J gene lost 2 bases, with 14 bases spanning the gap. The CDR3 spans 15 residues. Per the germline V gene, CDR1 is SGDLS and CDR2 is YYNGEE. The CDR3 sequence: CASSALRSGNTEAFF. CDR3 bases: TGTGCCAGCAGCGCCCTTAGGTCGGGAAACACTGAAGCTTTCTTT.

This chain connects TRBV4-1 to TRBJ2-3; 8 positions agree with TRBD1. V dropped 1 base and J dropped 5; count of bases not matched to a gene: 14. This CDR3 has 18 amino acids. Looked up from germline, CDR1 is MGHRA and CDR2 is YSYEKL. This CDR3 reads CASSQVLGQGLPGDTQYF. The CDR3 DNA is TGCGCCAGCAGCCAAGTTCTCGGACAGGGTCTCCCTGGAGATACGCAGTATTTT.

CDR3 DNA: TGTGCCAGCAGCTTAGTCCTAGCCATAGCCTACGAGCAGTACTTC. It codes for CASSLVLAIAYEQYF. The rearrangement uses TRBV7-9 and TRBJ2-7; possibly TRBD2 for D (5 bases). Trimming shortened V by 1 base and J by 2 bases, and 12 bases separated the two germline ends. This CDR3 contains 15 residues. CDR1 is SEHNR and CDR2 is FQNEAQ in the germline V gene (reference sequence).